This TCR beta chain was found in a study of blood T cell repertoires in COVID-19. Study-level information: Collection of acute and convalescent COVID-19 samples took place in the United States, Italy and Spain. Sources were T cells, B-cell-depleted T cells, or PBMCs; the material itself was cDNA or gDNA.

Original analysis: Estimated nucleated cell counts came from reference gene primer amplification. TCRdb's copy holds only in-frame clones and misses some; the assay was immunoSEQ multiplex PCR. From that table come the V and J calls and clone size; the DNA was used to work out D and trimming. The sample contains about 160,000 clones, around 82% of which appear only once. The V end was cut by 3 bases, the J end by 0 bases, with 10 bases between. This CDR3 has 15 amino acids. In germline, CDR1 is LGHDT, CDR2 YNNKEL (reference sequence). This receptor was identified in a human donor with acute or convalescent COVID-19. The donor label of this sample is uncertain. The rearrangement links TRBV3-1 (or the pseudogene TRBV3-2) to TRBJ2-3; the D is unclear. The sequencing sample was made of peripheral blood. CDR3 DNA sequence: TGTGCCAGCAGCCACCGGTTTTGGAGCACAGATACGCAGTATTTT. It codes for CASSHRFWSTDTQYF.